This T cell receptor beta chain stems from a study of T-cell memory formation after mild COVID-19. Study outcomes and limitations: Among clones contracting day 15 to 85, CD4/CD8 was balanced, whereas later expanders leaned CD4+.

TCRdb recomputed calls from the 5' RACE reads with MiXCR, one row per CDR3 protein. Here the sample spans about 470,000 distinct CDR3 sequences, 15% to 20% being singletons. This clonotype was detected a few times. What it binds is unknown. Germline CDR1 is MGHRA and CDR2 is YSYEKL. The trim removed 1 base at V and 4 bases at J, leaving 12 bases unmatched. The CDR3 runs 18 residues. The origin of this receptor is an adult woman who had mild COVID-19 (a few samples of this study predate the infection). Cell type and time point are not known. Source material: PBMCs or a T cell subset sorted from them (not recorded which). This chain uses TRBV4-1 with TRBJ2-3, with 9 bases lining up with TRBD2. CDR3 protein: CASSQAKIAGASSDTQYF. CDR3 in DNA: TGCGCCAGCAGCCAAGCCAAAATAGCGGGGGCCTCCTCAGATACGCAGTATTTT.